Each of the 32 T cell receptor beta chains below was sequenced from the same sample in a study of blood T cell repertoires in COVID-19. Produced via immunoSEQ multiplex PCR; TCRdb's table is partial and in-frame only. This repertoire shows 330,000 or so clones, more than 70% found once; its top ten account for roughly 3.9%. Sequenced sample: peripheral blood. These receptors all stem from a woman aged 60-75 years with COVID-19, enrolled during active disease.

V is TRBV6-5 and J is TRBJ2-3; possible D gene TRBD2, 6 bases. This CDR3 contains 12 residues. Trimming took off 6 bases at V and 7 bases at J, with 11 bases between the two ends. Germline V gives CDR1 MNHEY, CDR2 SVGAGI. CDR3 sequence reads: CASRDGGYTQYF. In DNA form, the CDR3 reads TGTGCCAGCAGGGACGGGGGTTATACGCAGTATTTT.

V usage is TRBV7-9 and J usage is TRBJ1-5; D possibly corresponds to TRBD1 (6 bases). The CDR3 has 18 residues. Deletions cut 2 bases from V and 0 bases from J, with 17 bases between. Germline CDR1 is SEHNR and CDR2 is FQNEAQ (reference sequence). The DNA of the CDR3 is TGTGCCAGCAGCTTAAGGGGGAGAGGCAGATATAGCAATCAGCCCCAGCATTTT. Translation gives CASSLRGRGRYSNQPQHF.

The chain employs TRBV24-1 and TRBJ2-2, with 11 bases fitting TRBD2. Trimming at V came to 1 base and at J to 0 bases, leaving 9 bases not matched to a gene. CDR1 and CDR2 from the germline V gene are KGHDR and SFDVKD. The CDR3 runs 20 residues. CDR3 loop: CATSDFLASGGTSNTGELFF. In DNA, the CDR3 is TGTGCCACCAGTGATTTTCTGGCTAGCGGGGGGACATCGAACACCGGGGAGCTGTTTTTT.

The CDR3 DNA follows: TGTGCCAGCAGTCCCTGGGAGAGGGTCACTGAAGCTTTCTTT. It specifies CASSPWERVTEAFF. The chain couples TRBV27 to TRBJ1-1; unclear D gene. The length of the CDR3 is 14 residues. With 5 bases removed from V and 4 bases from J, the gap between germline ends came to 14 bases. The germline gives CDR1 MNHEY, CDR2 SMNVEV (reference sequence).

The CDR3 spells CASRPNGLDAQYF. CDR3 bases: TGTGCCAGCAGGCCCAATGGACTCGATGCCCAGTACTTC. The chain combines TRBV2 with TRBJ2-5; a possible D gene is TRBD2 (5 bases). Trimming cost V 6 bases and J 9 bases, with 17 bases left between them. Per germline, CDR1 SNHLY and CDR2 FYNNEI. The CDR3 sequence is 13 residues long.

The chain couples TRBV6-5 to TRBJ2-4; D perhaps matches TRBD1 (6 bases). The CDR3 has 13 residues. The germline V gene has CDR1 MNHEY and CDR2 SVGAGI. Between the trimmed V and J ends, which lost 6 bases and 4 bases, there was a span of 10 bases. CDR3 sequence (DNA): TGTGCCAGCAGCTGGACAGCAAAAAACATTCAGTACTTC. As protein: CASSWTAKNIQYF.

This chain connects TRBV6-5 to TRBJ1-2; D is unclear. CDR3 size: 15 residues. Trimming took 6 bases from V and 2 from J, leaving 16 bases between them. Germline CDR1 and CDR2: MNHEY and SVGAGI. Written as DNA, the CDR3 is TGTGCCAGCAGCTCGGGATCCCTGAAAAACTATGGCTACACCTTC. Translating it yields CASSSGSLKNYGYTF.

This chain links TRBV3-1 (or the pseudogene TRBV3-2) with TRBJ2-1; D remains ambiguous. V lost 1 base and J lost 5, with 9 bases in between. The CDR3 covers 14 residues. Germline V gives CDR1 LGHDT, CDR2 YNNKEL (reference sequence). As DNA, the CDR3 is TGTGCCAGCAGCCAAGCCAGCAGGAACAATGAGCAGTTCTTC. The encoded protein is CASSQASRNNEQFF.

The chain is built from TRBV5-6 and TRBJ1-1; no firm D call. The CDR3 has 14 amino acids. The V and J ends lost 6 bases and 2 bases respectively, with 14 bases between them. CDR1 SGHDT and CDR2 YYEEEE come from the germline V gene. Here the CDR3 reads CASTSPTPNTEAFF. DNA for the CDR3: TGTGCCAGCACTTCCCCCACACCAAACACTGAAGCTTTCTTT.

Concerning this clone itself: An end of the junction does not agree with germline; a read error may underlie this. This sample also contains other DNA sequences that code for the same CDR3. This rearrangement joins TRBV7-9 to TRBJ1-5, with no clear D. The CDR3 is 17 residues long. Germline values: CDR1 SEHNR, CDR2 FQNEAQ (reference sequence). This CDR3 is CASSLGRVTEINQPQHF. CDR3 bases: TGTGCCAGCAGCTTAGGGCGTGTGACGGAGATCAATCAGCCCCAGCACTTT.

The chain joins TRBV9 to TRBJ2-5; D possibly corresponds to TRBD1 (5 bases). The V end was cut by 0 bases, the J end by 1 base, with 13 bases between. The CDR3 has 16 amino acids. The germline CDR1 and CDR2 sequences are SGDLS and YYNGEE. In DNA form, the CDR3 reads TGTGCCAGCAGCGTAGGGTTAGGGGATCTCCAAGAGACCCAGTACTTC. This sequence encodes CASSVGLGDLQETQYF.

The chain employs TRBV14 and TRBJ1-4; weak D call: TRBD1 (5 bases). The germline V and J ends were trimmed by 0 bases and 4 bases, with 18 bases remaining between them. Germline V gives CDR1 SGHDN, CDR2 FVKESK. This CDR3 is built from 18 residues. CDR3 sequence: CASSQDIGRQTFNEKLFF. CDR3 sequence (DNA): TGTGCCAGCAGCCAAGACATCGGCCGACAGACTTTTAATGAAAAACTGTTTTTT.

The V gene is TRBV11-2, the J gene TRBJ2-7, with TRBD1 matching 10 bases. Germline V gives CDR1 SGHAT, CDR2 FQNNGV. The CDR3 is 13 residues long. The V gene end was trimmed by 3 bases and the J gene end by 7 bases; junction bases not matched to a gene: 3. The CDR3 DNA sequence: TGTGCCAGCAGCTTCGACAGGGGGCGTGAGCAGTACTTC. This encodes CASSFDRGREQYF.

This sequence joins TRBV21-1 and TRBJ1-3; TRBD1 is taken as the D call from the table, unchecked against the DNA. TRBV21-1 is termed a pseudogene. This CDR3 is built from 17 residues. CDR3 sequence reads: CASSERDRVPSGNTIYF. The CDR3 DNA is TGTGCCAGCAGCGAGCGGGACAGGGTGCCCTCTGGAAACACCATATATTTT.

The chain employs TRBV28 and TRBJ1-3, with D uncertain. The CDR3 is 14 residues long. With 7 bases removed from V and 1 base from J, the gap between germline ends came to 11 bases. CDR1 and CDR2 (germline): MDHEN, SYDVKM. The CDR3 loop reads CASNAQFSGNTIYF. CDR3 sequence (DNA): TGTGCCAGCAACGCACAGTTTTCTGGAAACACCATATATTTT. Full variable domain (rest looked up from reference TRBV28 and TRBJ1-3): DVKVTQSSRYLVKRTGEKVFLECVQDMDHENMFWYRQDPGLGLRLIYFSYDVKMKEKGDIPEGYSVSREKKERFSLILESASTNQTSMYLCASNAQFSGNTIYFGEGSWLTVV.

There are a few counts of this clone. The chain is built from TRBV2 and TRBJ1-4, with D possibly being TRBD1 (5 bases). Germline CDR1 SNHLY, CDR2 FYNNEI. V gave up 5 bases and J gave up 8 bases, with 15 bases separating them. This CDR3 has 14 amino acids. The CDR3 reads CASSTGLPGEKLFF. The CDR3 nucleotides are TGTGCCAGCAGTACGGGACTCCCTGGGGAAAAACTGTTTTTT.

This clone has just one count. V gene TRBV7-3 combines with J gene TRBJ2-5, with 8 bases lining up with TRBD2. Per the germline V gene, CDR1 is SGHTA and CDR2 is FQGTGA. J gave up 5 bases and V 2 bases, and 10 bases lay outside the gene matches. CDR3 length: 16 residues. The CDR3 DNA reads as TGTGCCAGCAGCTTACCGGGGCGGGGGGCCCGGGAGACCCAGTACTTC. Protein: CASSLPGRGARETQYF.

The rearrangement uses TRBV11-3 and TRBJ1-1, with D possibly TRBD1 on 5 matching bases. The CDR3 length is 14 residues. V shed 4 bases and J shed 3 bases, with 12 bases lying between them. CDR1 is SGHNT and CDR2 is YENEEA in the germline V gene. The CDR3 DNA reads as TGTGCCAGCAGCTCGACAGTGTGGGACACTGAAGCTTTCTTT. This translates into CASSSTVWDTEAFF.

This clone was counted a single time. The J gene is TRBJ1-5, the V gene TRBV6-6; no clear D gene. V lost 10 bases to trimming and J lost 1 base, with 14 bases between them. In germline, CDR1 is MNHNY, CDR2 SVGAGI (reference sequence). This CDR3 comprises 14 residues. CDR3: CATAGLASNQPQHF. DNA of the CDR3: TGTGCCACCGCCGGACTGGCGAGCAATCAGCCCCAGCATTTT.

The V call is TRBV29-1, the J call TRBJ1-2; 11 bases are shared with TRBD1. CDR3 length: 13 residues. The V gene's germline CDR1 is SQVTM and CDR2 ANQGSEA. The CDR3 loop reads CLAGDRGTYGYTF. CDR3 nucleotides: TGCCTCGCGGGGGACAGGGGGACCTATGGCTACACCTTC.

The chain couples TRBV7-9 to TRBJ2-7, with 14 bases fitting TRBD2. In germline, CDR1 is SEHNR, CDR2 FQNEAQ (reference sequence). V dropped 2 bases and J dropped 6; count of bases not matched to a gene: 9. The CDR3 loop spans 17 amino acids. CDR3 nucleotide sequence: TGTGCCAGCAGCTTACGCGCGACCGGGACTAGCGGGGGCGAGCAGTACTTC. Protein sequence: CASSLRATGTSGGEQYF.

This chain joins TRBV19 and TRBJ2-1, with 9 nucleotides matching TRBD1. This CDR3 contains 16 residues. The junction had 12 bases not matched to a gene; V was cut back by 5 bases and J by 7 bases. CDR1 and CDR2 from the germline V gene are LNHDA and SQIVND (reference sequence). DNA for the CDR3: TGTGCCAGTAGTCTAATCGACAGGGGGGTGGGGAATGAGCAGTTCTTC. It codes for CASSLIDRGVGNEQFF.

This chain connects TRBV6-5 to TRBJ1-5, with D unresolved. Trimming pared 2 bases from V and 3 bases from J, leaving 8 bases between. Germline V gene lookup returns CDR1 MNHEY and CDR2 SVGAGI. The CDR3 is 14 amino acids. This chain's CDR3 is CASSYGQFNQPQHF. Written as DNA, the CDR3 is TGTGCCAGCAGTTACGGTCAGTTCAATCAGCCCCAGCATTTT.

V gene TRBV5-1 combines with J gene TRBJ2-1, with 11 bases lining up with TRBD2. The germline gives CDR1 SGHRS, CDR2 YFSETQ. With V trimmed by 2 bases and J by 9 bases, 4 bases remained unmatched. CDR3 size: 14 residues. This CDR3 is CASSFSGGAPEQFF. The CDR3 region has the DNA TGCGCCAGCAGCTTTAGCGGGGGGGCACCTGAGCAGTTCTTC.

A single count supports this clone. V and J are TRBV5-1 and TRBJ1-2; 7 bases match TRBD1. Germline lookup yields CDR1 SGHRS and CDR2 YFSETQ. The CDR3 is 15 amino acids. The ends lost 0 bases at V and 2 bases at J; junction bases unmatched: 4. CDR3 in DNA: TGCGCCAGCAGCTTGGGGCAGGGGGGAAACTATGGCTACACCTTC. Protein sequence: CASSLGQGGNYGYTF.

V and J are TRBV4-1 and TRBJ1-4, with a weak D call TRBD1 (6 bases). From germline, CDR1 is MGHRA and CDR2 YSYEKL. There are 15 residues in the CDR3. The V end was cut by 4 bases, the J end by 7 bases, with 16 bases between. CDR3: CASSPHREWGEKLFF. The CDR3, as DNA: TGCGCCAGCAGCCCCCACAGGGAATGGGGTGAAAAACTGTTTTTT.

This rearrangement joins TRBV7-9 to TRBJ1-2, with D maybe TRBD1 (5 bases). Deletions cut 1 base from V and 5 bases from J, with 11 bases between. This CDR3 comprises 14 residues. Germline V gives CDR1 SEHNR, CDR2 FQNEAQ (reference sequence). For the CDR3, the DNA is TGTGCCAGCAGCTTAGATACAGGCACATATGGCTACACCTTC. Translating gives CASSLDTGTYGYTF.

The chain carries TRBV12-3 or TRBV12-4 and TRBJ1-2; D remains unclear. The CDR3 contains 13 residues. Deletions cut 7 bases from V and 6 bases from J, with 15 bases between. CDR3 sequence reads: CASTNPRQNGYTF. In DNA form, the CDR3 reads TGTGCCAGCACCAACCCGCGGCAGAATGGCTACACCTTC.

The CDR3 here is CASTDIHRATSNQPQHF. CDR3 bases: TGTGCCAGCACCGATATCCACAGGGCGACTAGCAATCAGCCCCAGCATTTT. The chain recombines TRBV28 with TRBJ1-5, with D tentatively TRBD1 (6 bases). Trimming took off 7 bases at V and 0 bases at J, with 19 bases between the two ends. The germline gives CDR1 MDHEN, CDR2 SYDVKM. This CDR3 region has 17 residues.

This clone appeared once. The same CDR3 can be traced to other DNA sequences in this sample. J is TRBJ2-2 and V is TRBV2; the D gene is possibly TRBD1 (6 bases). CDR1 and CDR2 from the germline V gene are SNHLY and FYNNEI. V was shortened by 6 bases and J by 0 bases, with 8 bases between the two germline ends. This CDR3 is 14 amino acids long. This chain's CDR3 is CASSRTANTGELFF. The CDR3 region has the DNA TGTGCCAGCAGCCGGACAGCGAACACCGGGGAGCTGTTTTTT.

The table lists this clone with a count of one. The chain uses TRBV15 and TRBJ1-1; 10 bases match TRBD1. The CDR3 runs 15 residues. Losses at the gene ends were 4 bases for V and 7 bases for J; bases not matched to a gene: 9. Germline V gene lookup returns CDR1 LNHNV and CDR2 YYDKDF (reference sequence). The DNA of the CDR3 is TGTGCCACCAGCAAAGAGGACAGGGGGAATAGTGAAGCTTTCTTT. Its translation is CATSKEDRGNSEAFF.

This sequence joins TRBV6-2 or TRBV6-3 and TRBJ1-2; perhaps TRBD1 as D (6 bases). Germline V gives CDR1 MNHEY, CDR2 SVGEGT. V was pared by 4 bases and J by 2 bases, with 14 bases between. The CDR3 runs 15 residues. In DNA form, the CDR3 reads TGTGCCAGCAGTTCGTACAGGGAAATCAACTATGGCTACACCTTC. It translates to CASSSYREINYGYTF.